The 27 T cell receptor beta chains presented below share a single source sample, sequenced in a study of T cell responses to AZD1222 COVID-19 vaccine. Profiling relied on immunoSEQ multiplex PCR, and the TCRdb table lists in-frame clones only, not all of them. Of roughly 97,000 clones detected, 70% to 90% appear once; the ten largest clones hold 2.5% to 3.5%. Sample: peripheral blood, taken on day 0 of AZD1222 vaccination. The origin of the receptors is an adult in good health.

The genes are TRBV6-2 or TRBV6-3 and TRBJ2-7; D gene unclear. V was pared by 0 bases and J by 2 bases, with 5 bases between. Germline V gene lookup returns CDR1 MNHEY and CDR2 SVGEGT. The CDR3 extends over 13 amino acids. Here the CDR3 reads CASSYSSTYEQYF. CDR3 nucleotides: TGTGCCAGCAGTTACTCAAGCACCTACGAGCAGTACTTC.

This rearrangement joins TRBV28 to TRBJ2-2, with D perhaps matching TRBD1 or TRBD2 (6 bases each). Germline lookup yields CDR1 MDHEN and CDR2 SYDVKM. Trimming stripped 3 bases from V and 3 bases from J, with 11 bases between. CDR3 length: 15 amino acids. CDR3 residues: CASSLGGVYTGELFF. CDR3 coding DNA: TGTGCCAGCAGTTTGGGGGGCGTATACACCGGGGAGCTGTTTTTT.

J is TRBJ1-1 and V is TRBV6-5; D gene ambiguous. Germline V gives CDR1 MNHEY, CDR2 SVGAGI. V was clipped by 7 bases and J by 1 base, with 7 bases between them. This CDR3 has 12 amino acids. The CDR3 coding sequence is TGTGCCAGCAATCACAGGAACACTGAAGCTTTCTTT. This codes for CASNHRNTEAFF.

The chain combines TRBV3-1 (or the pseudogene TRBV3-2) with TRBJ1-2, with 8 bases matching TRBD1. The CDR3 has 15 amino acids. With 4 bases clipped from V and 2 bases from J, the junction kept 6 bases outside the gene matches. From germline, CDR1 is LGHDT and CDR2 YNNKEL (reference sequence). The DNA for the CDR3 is TGTGCCAGCAGCCGAGAACGGACAGGGAACTATGGCTACACCTTC. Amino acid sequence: CASSRERTGNYGYTF.

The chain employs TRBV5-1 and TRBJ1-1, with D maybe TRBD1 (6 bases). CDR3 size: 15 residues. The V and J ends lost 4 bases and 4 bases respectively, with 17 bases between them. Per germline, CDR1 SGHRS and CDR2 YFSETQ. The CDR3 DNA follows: TGCGCCAGCAGCGTACCCTCAGGGGAAGGCACTGAAGCTTTCTTT. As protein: CASSVPSGEGTEAFF.

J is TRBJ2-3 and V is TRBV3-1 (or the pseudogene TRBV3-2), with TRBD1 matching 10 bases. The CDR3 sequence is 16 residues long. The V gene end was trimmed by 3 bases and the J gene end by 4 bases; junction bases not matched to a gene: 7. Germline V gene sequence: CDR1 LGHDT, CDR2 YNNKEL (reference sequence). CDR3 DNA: TGTGCCAGCAGCCACACGGACAGGGGGAAACCAGATACGCAGTATTTT. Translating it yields CASSHTDRGKPDTQYF.

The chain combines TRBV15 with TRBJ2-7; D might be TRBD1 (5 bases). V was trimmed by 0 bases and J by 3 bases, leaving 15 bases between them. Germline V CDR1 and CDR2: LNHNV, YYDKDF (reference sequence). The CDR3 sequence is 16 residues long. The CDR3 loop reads CATSRDAAAGIYEQYF. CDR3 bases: TGTGCCACCAGCAGAGATGCCGCGGCAGGGATCTACGAGCAGTACTTC.

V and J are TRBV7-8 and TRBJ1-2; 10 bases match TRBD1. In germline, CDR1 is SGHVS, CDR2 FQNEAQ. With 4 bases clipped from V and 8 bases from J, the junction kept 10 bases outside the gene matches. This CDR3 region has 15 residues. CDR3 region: CASSSPRQGARGYTF. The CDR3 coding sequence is TGTGCCAGCAGCTCACCCAGACAGGGGGCGCGAGGCTACACCTTC. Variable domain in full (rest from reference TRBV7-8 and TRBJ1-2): GAGVSQSPRYKVAKRGQDVALRCDPISGHVSLFWYQQALGQGPEFLTYFQNEAQLDKSGLPSDRFFAERPEGSVSTLKIQRTQQEDSAVYLCASSSPRQGARGYTFGSGTRLTVV.

The CDR3 here is CASSEGLDVDEQFF. The CDR3 DNA follows: TGTGCCAGCAGCGAAGGACTAGATGTTGATGAGCAGTTCTTC. The V and J genes are TRBV6-4 and TRBJ2-1, with 7 bases fitting TRBD2. The CDR3 has 14 amino acids. Germline lookup yields CDR1 MRHNA and CDR2 SNTAGT. Unmatched junction bases numbered 10, after V lost 6 bases and J lost 8 bases.

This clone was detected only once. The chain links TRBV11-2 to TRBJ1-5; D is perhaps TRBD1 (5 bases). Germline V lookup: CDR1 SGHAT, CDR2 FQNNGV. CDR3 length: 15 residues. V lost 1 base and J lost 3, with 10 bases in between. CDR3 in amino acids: CASSLVDNYNQPQHF. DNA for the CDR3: TGTGCCAGCAGCTTAGTGGACAACTACAATCAGCCCCAGCATTTT.

The CDR3 is CSALDRGRQDTQYF. As DNA, the CDR3 is TGCAGCGCCTTGGACAGGGGGCGCCAAGATACGCAGTATTTT. The J gene is TRBJ2-3, the V gene TRBV29-1, with 11 bases identical to TRBD1. The CDR3 sequence is 14 residues long. Germline lookup yields CDR1 SQVTM and CDR2 ANQGSEA. V was clipped by 7 bases and J by 5 bases; unmatched bases: 8.

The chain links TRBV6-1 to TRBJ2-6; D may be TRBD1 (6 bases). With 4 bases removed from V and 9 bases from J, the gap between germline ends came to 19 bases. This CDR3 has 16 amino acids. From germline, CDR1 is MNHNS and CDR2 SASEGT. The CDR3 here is CASSALGQFYSNVLTF. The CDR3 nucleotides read TGTGCCAGCAGTGCCTTAGGACAGTTCTACAGCAACGTCCTGACTTTC.

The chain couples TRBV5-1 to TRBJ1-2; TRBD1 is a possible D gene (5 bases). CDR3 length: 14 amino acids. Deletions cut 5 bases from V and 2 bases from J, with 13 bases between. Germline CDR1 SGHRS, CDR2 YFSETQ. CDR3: CASSPGLLNYGYTF. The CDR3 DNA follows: TGCGCCAGCAGTCCGGGACTCCTGAACTATGGCTACACCTTC.

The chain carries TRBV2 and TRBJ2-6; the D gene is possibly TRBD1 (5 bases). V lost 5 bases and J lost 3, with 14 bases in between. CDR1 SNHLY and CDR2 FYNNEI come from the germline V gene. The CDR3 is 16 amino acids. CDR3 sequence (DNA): TGTGCCAGCAGTATAGGAGACAGCAATGGGGCCAACGTCCTGACTTTC. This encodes CASSIGDSNGANVLTF.

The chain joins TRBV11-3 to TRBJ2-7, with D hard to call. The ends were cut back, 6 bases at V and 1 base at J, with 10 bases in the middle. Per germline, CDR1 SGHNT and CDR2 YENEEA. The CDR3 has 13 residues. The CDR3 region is CASSTSGSYEQYF. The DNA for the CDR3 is TGTGCCAGCAGTACGTCCGGGTCCTACGAGCAGTACTTC.

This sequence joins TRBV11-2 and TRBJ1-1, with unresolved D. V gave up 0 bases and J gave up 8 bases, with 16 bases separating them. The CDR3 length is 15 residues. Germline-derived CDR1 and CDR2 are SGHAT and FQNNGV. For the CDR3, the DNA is TGTGCCAGCAGCTTAGATAGAACGGCGTCGATAGAAGCTTTCTTT. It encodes CASSLDRTASIEAFF.

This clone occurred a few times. In nucleotides, the CDR3 is TGTGCCAGCAGTGAGGGGGGCGGGGCTGAGACCCAGTACTTC. It is translated as CASSEGGGAETQYF. V usage is TRBV2 and J usage is TRBJ2-5; D may match TRBD1 or TRBD2 (6 bases each). Between the trimmed V and J ends, which lost 3 bases and 5 bases, there was a span of 13 bases. Germline lookup yields CDR1 SNHLY and CDR2 FYNNEI. The CDR3 extends over 14 amino acids.

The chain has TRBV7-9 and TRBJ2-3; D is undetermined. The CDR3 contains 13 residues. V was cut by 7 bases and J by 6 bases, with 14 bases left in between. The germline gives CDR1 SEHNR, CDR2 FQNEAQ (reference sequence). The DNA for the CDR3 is TGTGCCAGCACGACCTCCGAGTTGGATACGCAGTATTTT. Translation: CASTTSELDTQYF.

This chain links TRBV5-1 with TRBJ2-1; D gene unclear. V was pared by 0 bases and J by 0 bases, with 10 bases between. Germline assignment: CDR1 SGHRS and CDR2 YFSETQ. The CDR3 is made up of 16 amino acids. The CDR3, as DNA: TGCGCCAGCAGCTTGGGTTCTACATCCTCCTACAATGAGCAGTTCTTC. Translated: CASSLGSTSSYNEQFF.

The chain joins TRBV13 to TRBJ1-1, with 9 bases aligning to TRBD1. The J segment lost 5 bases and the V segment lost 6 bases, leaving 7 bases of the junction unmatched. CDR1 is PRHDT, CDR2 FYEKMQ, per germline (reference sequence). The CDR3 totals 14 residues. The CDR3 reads CASRTGTGLTEAFF. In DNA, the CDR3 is TGTGCCAGCAGGACCGGGACAGGGTTAACTGAAGCTTTCTTT.

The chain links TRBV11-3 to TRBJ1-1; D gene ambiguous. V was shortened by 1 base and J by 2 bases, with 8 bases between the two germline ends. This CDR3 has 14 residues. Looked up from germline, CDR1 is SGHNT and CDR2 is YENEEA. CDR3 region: CASSLGGRNTEAFF. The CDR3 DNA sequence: TGTGCCAGCAGCTTAGGGGGAAGAAACACTGAAGCTTTCTTT.

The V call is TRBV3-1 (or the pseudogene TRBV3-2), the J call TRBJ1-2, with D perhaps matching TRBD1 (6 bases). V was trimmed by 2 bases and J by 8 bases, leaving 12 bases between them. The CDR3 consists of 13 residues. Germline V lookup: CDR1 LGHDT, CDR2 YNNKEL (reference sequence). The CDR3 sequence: CASSQRAGQGYTF. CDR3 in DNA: TGTGCCAGCAGCCAAAGGGCAGGACAGGGCTACACCTTC.

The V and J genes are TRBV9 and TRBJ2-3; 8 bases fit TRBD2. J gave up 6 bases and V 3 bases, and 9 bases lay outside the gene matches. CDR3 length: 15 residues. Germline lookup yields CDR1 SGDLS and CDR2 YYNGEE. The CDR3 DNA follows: TGTGCCAGCAGCGCCCCCGGGGGGGGCCACGATACGCAGTATTTT. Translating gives CASSAPGGGHDTQYF. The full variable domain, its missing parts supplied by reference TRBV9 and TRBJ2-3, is DSGVTQTPKHLITATGQRVTLRCSPRSGDLSVYWYQQSLDQGLQFLIQYYNGEERAKGNILERFSAQQFPDLHSELNLSSLELGDSALYFCASSAPGGGHDTQYFGPGTRLTVL.

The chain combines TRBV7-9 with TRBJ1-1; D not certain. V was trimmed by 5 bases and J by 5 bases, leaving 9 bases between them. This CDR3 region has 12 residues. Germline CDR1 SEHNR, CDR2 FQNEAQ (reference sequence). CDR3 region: CASSTGRTEAFF. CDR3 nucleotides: TGTGCCAGCAGCACCGGCCGTACTGAAGCTTTCTTT.

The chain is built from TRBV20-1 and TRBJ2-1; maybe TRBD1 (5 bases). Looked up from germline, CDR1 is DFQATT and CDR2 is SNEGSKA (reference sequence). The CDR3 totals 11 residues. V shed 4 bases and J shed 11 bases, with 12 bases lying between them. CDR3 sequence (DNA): TGCAGTGCTAAAGACAGTTTCAAGCAGTTCTTC. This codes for CSAKDSFKQFF.

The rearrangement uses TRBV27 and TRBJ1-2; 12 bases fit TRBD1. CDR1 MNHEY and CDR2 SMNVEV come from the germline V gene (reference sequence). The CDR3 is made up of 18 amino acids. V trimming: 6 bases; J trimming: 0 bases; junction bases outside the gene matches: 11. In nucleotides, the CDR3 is TGTGCCAGCAGGATGATAAGGGGGACAGGGGGCGCTAACTATGGCTACACCTTC. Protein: CASRMIRGTGGANYGYTF.

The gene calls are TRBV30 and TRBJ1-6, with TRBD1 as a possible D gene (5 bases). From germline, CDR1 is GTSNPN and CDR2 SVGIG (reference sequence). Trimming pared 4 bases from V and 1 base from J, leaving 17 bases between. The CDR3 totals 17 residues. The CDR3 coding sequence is TGTGCCTGGACCGGGAAGGGGAAAGGGTCCTATAATTCACCCCTCCACTTT. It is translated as CAWTGKGKGSYNSPLHF.